This T cell receptor beta chain was retrieved from a study of control samples from healthy donors and cancer patients. Method: immunoSEQ multiplex PCR; TCRdb's copy keeps in-frame clones and lacks some. In the table there are about 49,000 clones, just over 85% of which are singletons. V was trimmed by 7 bases and J by 0 bases, leaving 12 bases between them. CDR1 is SQVTM, CDR2 ANQGSEA, per germline. The CDR3 runs to 13 residues. The sequenced sample was PBMCs. The receptor's source is a woman between 45 and 60 years old with lung cancer. The chain links TRBV29-1 to TRBJ1-1; D gene unclear. CDR3 in DNA: TGCAGCGCAGTCAAATCAATGAACACTGAAGCTTTCTTT. It specifies CSAVKSMNTEAFF.